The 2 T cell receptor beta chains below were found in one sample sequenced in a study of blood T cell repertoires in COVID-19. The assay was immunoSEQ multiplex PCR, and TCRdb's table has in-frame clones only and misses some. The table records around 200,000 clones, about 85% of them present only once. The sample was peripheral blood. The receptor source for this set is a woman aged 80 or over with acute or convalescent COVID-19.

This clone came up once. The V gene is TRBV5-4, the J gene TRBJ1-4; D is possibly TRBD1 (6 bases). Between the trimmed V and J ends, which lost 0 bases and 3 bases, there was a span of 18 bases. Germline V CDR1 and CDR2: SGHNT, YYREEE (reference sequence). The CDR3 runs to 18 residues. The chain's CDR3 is CASSLGGRRGGSNEKLFF. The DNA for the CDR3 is TGTGCCAGCAGCTTGGGGGGACGGAGAGGGGGTTCTAATGAAAAACTGTTTTTT.

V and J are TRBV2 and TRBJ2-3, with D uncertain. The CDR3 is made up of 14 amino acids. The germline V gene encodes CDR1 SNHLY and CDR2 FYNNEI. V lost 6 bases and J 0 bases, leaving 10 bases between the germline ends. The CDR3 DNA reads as TGTGCCAGCAGGACTTTTACTAGCACAGATACGCAGTATTTT. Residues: CASRTFTSTDTQYF.